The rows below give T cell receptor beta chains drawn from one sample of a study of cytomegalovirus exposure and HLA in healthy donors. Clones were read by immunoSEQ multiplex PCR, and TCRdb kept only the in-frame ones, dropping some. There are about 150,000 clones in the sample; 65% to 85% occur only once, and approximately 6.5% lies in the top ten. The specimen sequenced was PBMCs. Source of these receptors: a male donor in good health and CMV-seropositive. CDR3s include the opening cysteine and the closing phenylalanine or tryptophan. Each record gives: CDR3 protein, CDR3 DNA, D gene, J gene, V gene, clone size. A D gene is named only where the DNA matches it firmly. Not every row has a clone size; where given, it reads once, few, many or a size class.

CASHVGGPNEQYF,TGTGCCAGCCACGTGGGGGGGCCCAACGAGCAGTACTTC,-,TRBJ2-7,TRBV2,once
CASRTTGYQETQYF,TGTGCCAGCAGGACCACAGGGTACCAAGAGACCCAGTACTTC,-,TRBJ2-5,TRBV2,-
CASSPPREGRETQYF,TGTGCCAGCAGTCCGCCCAGGGAGGGCCGCGAGACCCAGTACTTC,TRBD2,TRBJ2-5,TRBV28,-
CTRKLVGGRGSTDTQYF,TGTACCCGTAAGCTGGTGGGCGGGAGAGGGAGCACAGATACGCAGTATTTT,TRBD2,TRBJ2-3,TRBV30,-
CAISRGQSSSTDTQYF,TGTGCCATCAGTCGAGGACAGAGTTCTAGCACAGATACGCAGTATTTT,-,TRBJ2-3,TRBV10-3,-
CAWRQVNSPLHF,TGTGCCTGGAGACAGGTCAATTCACCCCTCCACTTT,-,TRBJ1-6,TRBV30,-
CASSSRASNNEQFF,TGTGCCAGCAGCTCCCGGGCTAGCAACAATGAGCAGTTCTTC,-,TRBJ2-1,TRBV7-6,-
CASSPSGTSGTYEQYF,TGTGCCAGCAGTCCCTCCGGGACTAGCGGAACCTACGAGCAGTACTTC,TRBD2,TRBJ2-7,TRBV28,few
CASSQDRGREGRETQYF,TGCGCCAGCAGCCAAGATCGCGGGCGGGAGGGCCGAGAGACCCAGTACTTC,TRBD2,TRBJ2-5,TRBV4-1,-
CASSLQGRVTQYF,TGTGCCAGCAGCTTACAAGGGCGGGTGACCCAGTACTTC,-,TRBJ2-5,TRBV7-9,few
CASSTSGVNTGELFF,TGTGCCAGCTCAACTAGCGGGGTAAACACCGGGGAGCTGTTTTTT,TRBD2,TRBJ2-2,TRBV13,few
CASSLSIRGTEAFF,TGTGCCAGCAGTTTATCGATCCGGGGGACTGAAGCTTTCTTT,-,TRBJ1-1,TRBV27,-
CASRPGLHTDTQYF,TGTGCCAGCAGACCGGGACTCCACACAGATACGCAGTATTTT,-,TRBJ2-3,TRBV7-2,-
CASEAGDASTDTQYF,TGTGCCTCCGAGGCGGGGGACGCTAGCACAGATACGCAGTATTTT,TRBD2,TRBJ2-3,TRBV7-9,few
CAISESKDGGRKETQYF,TGTGCCATCAGTGAGTCGAAGGACGGGGGGCGCAAAGAGACCCAGTACTTC,-,TRBJ2-5,TRBV10-3,-
CASSQASGRTTYEQYF,TGTGCCAGCAGCCAAGCTAGCGGGAGGACTACCTACGAGCAGTACTTC,TRBD2,TRBJ2-7,TRBV4-2,-
CASSLGQISDIQYF,TGTGCCAGCAGCTTAGGACAGATCTCCGACATTCAGTACTTC,-,TRBJ2-4,TRBV11-2,-
CASSEGLRSGANVLTF,TGTGCCAGCAGTGAAGGGTTGCGGTCTGGGGCCAACGTCCTGACTTTC,-,TRBJ2-6,TRBV2,few
CASWPGISYGYTF,TGTGCCAGCTGGCCCGGGATTTCATATGGCTACACCTTC,-,TRBJ1-2,TRBV7-2,-
CASSVEGRDRLYNEQFF,TGTGCCAGCAGCGTAGAGGGCCGGGACAGGCTTTACAATGAGCAGTTCTTC,TRBD1,TRBJ2-1,TRBV9,-
CATSRVLAGENIQYF,TGTGCCACCAGCAGAGTACTGGCGGGGGAAAACATTCAGTACTTC,TRBD2,TRBJ2-4,TRBV15,few
CASSYDRDYGYTF,TGTGCCAGCAGTTACGACAGGGACTATGGCTACACCTTC,TRBD1,TRBJ1-2,TRBV6-5,few